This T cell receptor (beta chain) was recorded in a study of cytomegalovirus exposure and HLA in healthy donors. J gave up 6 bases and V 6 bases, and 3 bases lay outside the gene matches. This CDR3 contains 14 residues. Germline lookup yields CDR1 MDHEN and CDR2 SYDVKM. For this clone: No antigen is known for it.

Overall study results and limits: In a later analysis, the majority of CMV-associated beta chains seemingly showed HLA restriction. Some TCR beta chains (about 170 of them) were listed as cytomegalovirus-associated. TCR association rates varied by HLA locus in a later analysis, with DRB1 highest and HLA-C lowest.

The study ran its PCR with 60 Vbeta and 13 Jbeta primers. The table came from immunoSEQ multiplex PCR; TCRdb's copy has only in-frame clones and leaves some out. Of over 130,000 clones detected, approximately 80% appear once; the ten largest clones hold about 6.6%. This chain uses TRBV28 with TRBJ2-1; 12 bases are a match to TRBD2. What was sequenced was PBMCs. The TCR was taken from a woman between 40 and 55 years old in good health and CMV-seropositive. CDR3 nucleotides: TGTGCCAGCAGCGGACTAGCGGGGCCCAATGAGCAGTTCTTC. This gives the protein CASSGLAGPNEQFF.